The 6 T cell receptor beta chains listed next were all sequenced from one sample in a study of blood T cells in healthy people across ages. Using a J-beta primer mix together with a sample-barcoded 5' primer, a second PCR was run for roughly 6 to 12 cycles. TCRdb reanalysed the 5' RACE reads using MiXCR and keeps one entry per CDR3 protein. This sample yields 800,000 to 950,000 distinct CDR3 sequences, of which 25% to 35% are seen a single time; approximately 10% belongs to the top ten. These data also featured in a second study, about T cells of mothers and their children.

Sequenced input: blood. These receptors came from a woman aged 40 to 50 in good health.

The chain carries TRBV6-6 and TRBJ2-2; D gene unclear. The CDR3 runs 14 residues. V lost 1 base and J lost 3, with 6 bases in between. The germline V gene has CDR1 MNHNY and CDR2 SVGAGI (reference sequence). The DNA of the CDR3 is TGTGCCAGCAGTTACTGGCTCGACACCGGGGAGCTGTTTTTT. Translated: CASSYWLDTGELFF.

CDR3 sequence (DNA): TGTGCCAGCACACGACGGCCCATCTCTGGGGCCAACGTCCTGACTTTC. It is translated as CASTRRPISGANVLTF. The V and J genes are TRBV27 and TRBJ2-6; D is undetermined. Trimming left V 7 bases short and J 0 bases short, with 13 bases between. The CDR3 length is 16 residues. The V gene's germline CDR1 is MNHEY and CDR2 SMNVEV (reference sequence). The whole variable domain, remainder taken from reference TRBV27 and TRBJ2-6, is EAQVTQNPRYLITVTGKKLTVTCSQNMNHEYMSWYRQDPGLGLRQIYYSMNVEVTDKGDVPEGYKVSRKEKRNFPLILESPSPNQTSLYFCASTRRPISGANVLTFGAGSRLTVL.

The table lists this clonotype with a few counts. At one end, the junction sequence differs from germline, possibly due to a read error. This chain joins TRBV18 and TRBJ2-1, with 15 bases lining up with TRBD2. There are 22 residues in the CDR3. Germline V lookup: CDR1 KGHSH, CDR2 LQKENI. The CDR3 DNA reads TGTGCCAGCTCACCACCAGTCTATGGACTAGCGGGGGGGCATACTCCCTACAATGGGCAGTTCTTC. This codes for CASSPPVYGLAGGHTPYNGQFF.

The chain couples TRBV5-1 to TRBJ2-1; 9 bases are a match to TRBD1. Germline lookup yields CDR1 SGHRS and CDR2 YFSETQ. Trimming at V came to 4 bases and at J to 12 bases, leaving 8 bases not matched to a gene. The CDR3 has 13 residues. This CDR3 is CASSITYRGRQFF. CDR3 sequence (DNA): TGCGCCAGCAGCATCACTTACAGGGGGCGGCAGTTCTTC.

Ten or more counts support this clonotype. The chain combines TRBV9 with TRBJ2-1; TRBD2 agrees at 8 bases. Germline lookup yields CDR1 SGDLS and CDR2 YYNGEE. Trimming cost V 0 bases and J 9 bases; bases outside gene matches: 17. The CDR3 has 18 residues. The CDR3: CASSVEDYGTGGPGEQFF. Here the CDR3 DNA reads TGTGCCAGCAGCGTAGAAGATTATGGGACGGGGGGGCCGGGTGAGCAGTTCTTC. Full variable domain (remainder filled in from reference TRBV9 and TRBJ2-1): DSGVTQTPKHLITATGQRVTLRCSPRSGDLSVYWYQQSLDQGLQFLIQYYNGEERAKGNILERFSAQQFPDLHSELNLSSLELGDSALYFCASSVEDYGTGGPGEQFFGPGTRLTVL.

This clonotype has ten or more counts. The V gene is TRBV12-3 or TRBV12-4, the J gene TRBJ2-5; 12 nucleotides match TRBD2. V shed 6 bases, J shed 5 bases, and the junction held 4 bases outside the gene matches. This CDR3 is built from 14 residues. CDR3 nucleotides: TGTGCCAGCAGCCTGACTAGCGGGGGCGAGACCCAGTACTTC. This encodes CASSLTSGGETQYF.